These T cell receptor beta chains were read from a single sample in a study of cytomegalovirus exposure and HLA in healthy donors. Profiling relied on immunoSEQ multiplex PCR, and the TCRdb table lists in-frame clones only, not all of them. The sample has over 95,000 clones; approximately 77% are singletons. Input material: PBMCs. The source is a female donor in good health and CMV-seronegative. Each CDR3 is given with its conserved first and last residue. D genes are given only for firm matches. Rows give clone size only sometimes, using once, few, many, or a class for an expanded clone.

abundance: -
v_gene: TRBV27
d_gene: -
j_gene: TRBJ1-5
CDR3aa: CASSLSPGLSNQPQHF
CDR3nt: TGTGCCAGCAGTTTATCGCCGGGGTTGAGCAATCAGCCCCAGCATTTT

abundance: -
v_gene: TRBV9
d_gene: -
j_gene: TRBJ2-7
CDR3aa: CASSSGLSGSYEQYF
CDR3nt: TGTGCCAGCAGTTCAGGTCTCAGTGGCTCCTACGAGCAGTACTTC

abundance: -
v_gene: TRBV7-3
d_gene: TRBD2
j_gene: TRBJ2-2
CDR3aa: CASSNKTSGGTGELFF
CDR3nt: TGTGCCAGCAGCAACAAGACTAGCGGCGGCACCGGGGAGCTGTTTTTT

abundance: once
v_gene: TRBV30
d_gene: -
j_gene: TRBJ2-1
CDR3aa: CAWKYLETVYNEQFF
CDR3nt: TGTGCCTGGAAGTATTTAGAGACTGTATACAATGAGCAGTTCTTC

abundance: -
v_gene: TRBV7-7
d_gene: -
j_gene: TRBJ2-3
CDR3aa: CASSLGVGAADTQYF
CDR3nt: TGTGCTAGCAGCTTAGGAGTGGGGGCGGCAGATACGCAGTATTTT

abundance: -
v_gene: TRBV7-9
d_gene: -
j_gene: TRBJ2-1
CDR3aa: CASSLGAIEQFF
CDR3nt: TGTGCCAGCAGCTTAGGGGCGATTGAGCAGTTCTTC

abundance: -
v_gene: TRBV19
d_gene: TRBD1
j_gene: TRBJ1-5
CDR3aa: CASRSRGQGSQPQHF
CDR3nt: TGTGCCAGTAGGTCCCGAGGACAGGGAAGTCAGCCCCAGCATTTT

abundance: -
v_gene: TRBV6-6
d_gene: -
j_gene: TRBJ1-5
CDR3aa: CASSSSTGGLNQPQHF
CDR3nt: TGTGCCAGCAGTAGCTCCACGGGGGGCCTCAATCAGCCCCAGCATTTT

abundance: few
v_gene: TRBV29-1
d_gene: TRBD1
j_gene: TRBJ1-4
CDR3aa: CSVPLMGTGGREKLFF
CDR3nt: TGCAGCGTCCCCCTGATGGGAACAGGGGGTCGCGAAAAACTGTTTTTT

abundance: -
v_gene: TRBV9
d_gene: TRBD1
j_gene: TRBJ1-1
CDR3aa: CASSETGDTEAFF
CDR3nt: TGTGCCAGCAGCGAGACAGGGGACACTGAAGCTTTCTTT